A selection of T cell receptor beta chains follows, all from one sample in a study of T cells in Graves' hyperthyroidism and ophthalmopathy. TCRdb re-derived calls from the multiplex PCR reads in MiXCR, one entry per CDR3 protein. This sample has roughly 570,000 distinct CDR3 sequences, with 35% to 55% found just once. The sequenced sample consisted of peripheral blood or thyroid tissue (not recorded which). Receptor source: an adult woman with Graves' disease, either hyperthyroidism or ophthalmopathy (not recorded which). Each CDR3 is given with its conserved first and last residue. Where a row states a size, it is once, few, many or the class of an expanded clone; other rows omit it.

j_gene,len,v_gene,abundance,CDR3aa
TRBJ2-7,14,TRBV7-2,many,CASSLVGTNYEQYF
TRBJ1-4,19,TRBV7-9,many,CASSSRTGGTDRTNEKLFF
TRBJ2-7,14,TRBV5-1,many,CASHKSGGKGEQYF
TRBJ1-2,16,TRBV15,.,CATSSSTGGGYYGYTF
TRBJ1-4,13,TRBV5-8,many,CASSLAGFEKLFF
TRBJ2-7,15,TRBV9,.,CASSVEPDGSYEQYF
TRBJ1-6,14,TRBV20-1,many,CSARFIRDNSPLHF
TRBJ1-5,13,TRBV20-1,.,CSARTTGGQPQHF
TRBJ2-3,15,TRBV20-1,.,CSALPQGRLRDTQYF
TRBJ1-5,18,TRBV6-1,many,CASSEYRRTGVSNQPQHF
TRBJ1-5,14,TRBV12-3/TRBV12-4,many,CASNRDAGGQPQHF
TRBJ2-2,15,TRBV4-1,few,CASSKTSANTGELFF
TRBJ2-2,13,TRBV20-1,many,CSAKGGVTGELFF
TRBJ1-1,16,TRBV5-1,.,CASSLDAWGVRREASF
TRBJ1-5,14,TRBV7-8,many,CASSYRQINQPQHF
TRBJ2-7,16,TRBV27,many,CASSLSLSGSSYEQYF
TRBJ1-1,15,TRBV7-9,few,CASSFFRDKNTEAFF
TRBJ2-7,13,TRBV28,many,CASRAGLADEQYF
TRBJ2-7,14,TRBV11-2,many,CASSLDRGNYEQYF
TRBJ1-5,16,TRBV20-1,.,CSARPAELHSNQPQHF
TRBJ1-1,13,TRBV7-3,many,CASSSAVEGEAFF
TRBJ1-4,15,TRBV4-2,.,CASSGGDTLGEKLFF
TRBJ2-5,17,TRBV7-9,many,CASPLSSSGSPLETQYF
TRBJ1-2,13,TRBV19,many,CASSSRGQFGYTF
TRBJ1-6,15,TRBV5-5,.,CASSLTGALISPLHF
TRBJ1-1,14,TRBV2,few,CASSVDRGGTEAFF